This TCR beta chain was identified in a study of T cell responses to AZD1222 COVID-19 vaccine. The repertoire was sequenced with immunoSEQ multiplex PCR; TCRdb's copy has only in-frame clones and lacks some. The data hold more than 100,000 clones, with 91% observed a single time. V was shortened by 1 base and J by 7 bases, with 19 bases between the two germline ends. Looked up from germline, CDR1 is SGHVS and CDR2 is FNYEAQ. The CDR3 is 17 amino acids. The chain uses TRBV7-6 and TRBJ2-2; D perhaps matches TRBD2 (6 bases). The source is an adult in good health. Sequenced material: peripheral blood, taken on day 0 of AZD1222 vaccination. CDR3 sequence: CASSLDRSAGPRGELFF. In DNA form, the CDR3 reads TGTGCCAGCAGCTTAGATCGTTCAGCGGGCCCCCGCGGGGAGCTGTTTTTT.